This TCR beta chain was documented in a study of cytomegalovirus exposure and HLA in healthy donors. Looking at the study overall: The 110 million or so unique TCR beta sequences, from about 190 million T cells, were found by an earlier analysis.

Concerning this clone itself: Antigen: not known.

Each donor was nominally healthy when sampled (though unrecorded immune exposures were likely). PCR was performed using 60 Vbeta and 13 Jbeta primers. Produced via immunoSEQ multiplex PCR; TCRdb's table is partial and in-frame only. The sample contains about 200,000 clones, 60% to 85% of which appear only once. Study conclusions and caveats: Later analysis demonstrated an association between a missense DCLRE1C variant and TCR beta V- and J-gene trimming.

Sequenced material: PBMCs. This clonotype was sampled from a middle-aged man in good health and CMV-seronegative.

CDR3 sequence: CASIPGRGHEQYF. The CDR3 DNA reads as TGTGCCAGCATACCTGGGAGGGGACACGAGCAGTACTTC. The chain combines TRBV6-6 with TRBJ2-7; 7 bases fit TRBD2. Trimming cost V 7 bases and J 5 bases; bases outside gene matches: 8. This CDR3 comprises 13 residues. Germline values: CDR1 MNHNY, CDR2 SVGAGI (reference sequence).